The next 4 T cell receptor beta chains were all read from a single sample in a study of T-cell reconstitution after alpha-beta-depleted transplantation in children. Construction of the TCRbeta library involved unique molecular identifiers. Via MiXCR, TCRdb re-called the PCR reads, giving one row per CDR3 protein. The sample consists of fewer than 150,000 distinct CDR3 sequences, more than 9.5% of them appearing once. Material: PBMCs, mostly from graft donor cells, obtained 180 days after TCRalphabeta/CD19-depleted stem cell transplant. All receptors derive from a girl under two years old who had a stem cell transplant for combined immunodeficiency, so the T cells may come from the graft donor.

The rearrangement uses TRBV20-1 and TRBJ2-2; TRBD2 aligns across 9 bases. The CDR3 loop spans 14 amino acids. The V gene end was trimmed by 4 bases and the J gene end by 5 bases; junction bases not matched to a gene: 5. Germline lookup yields CDR1 DFQATT and CDR2 SNEGSKA (reference sequence). In DNA, the CDR3 is TGCAGTGCTATCCGGCTAGCGGGGACCGGGGAGCTGTTTTTT. As protein: CSAIRLAGTGELFF.

This clonotype was picked up a small number of times. This chain uses TRBV29-1 with TRBJ2-7; 9 bases map to TRBD1. Germline CDR1 and CDR2: SQVTM and ANQGSEA. V shed 4 bases and J 4 bases; nucleotides not matched to a gene: 11. CDR3 length equals 15 residues. CDR3 in DNA: TGCAGCGTTGGGGGGGGACAGGGAGGCTGGTACGAGCAGTACTTC. It codes for CSVGGGQGGWYEQYF.

This clonotype was observed once. The CDR3 protein is CSATSGRGRTDTQYF. CDR3 DNA sequence: TGCAGTGCTACTAGCGGGAGGGGGCGCACAGATACGCAGTATTTT. This sequence joins TRBV20-1 and TRBJ2-3; 12 nucleotides align to TRBD2. Trimming removed 4 bases from V and 1 base from J; junction bases left unmatched: 3. Germline CDR1 is DFQATT and CDR2 is SNEGSKA (reference sequence). This CDR3 region has 15 residues.

This clonotype was observed a few times. The J gene is TRBJ2-5, the V gene TRBV5-1; 7 bases map to TRBD1. The CDR3 loop spans 15 amino acids. Germline CDR1 reads SGHRS; CDR2 reads YFSETQ. Trimming cost V 6 bases and J 2 bases; bases outside gene matches: 10. CDR3 nucleotides: TGCGCCAGCAATGGGGACAGCCCTACGCAAGAGACCCAGTACTTC. Protein product: CASNGDSPTQETQYF. The full variable domain, rest sourced from reference TRBV5-1 and TRBJ2-5, is KAGVTQTPRYLIKTRGQQVTLSCSPISGHRSVSWYQQTPGQGLQFLFEYFSETQRNKGNFPGRFSGRQFSNSRSEMNVSTLELGDSALYLCASNGDSPTQETQYFGPGTRLLVL.